The entry below gives a single T cell receptor beta chain sequence along with its context. Its antigen remains unknown. Primers for the PCR totalled 60 Vbeta and 13 Jbeta. Here immunoSEQ multiplex PCR was the method, and the copy in TCRdb shows in-frame clones only, minus some. The table includes more than 130,000 clones, 80% detected once. The V end lost 8 bases, the J end lost 1 base, and 6 bases lay between the germline ends. This CDR3 comprises 12 residues. CDR1 and CDR2 (germline): SNHLY, FYNNEI. The data belong to a study of cytomegalovirus exposure and HLA in healthy donors. Study-level findings and limits: Researchers catalogued around 150 TCR beta chains as cytomegalovirus-associated.

The chain employs TRBV2 and TRBJ1-5; no clear D. This TCR came from a male donor in good health and CMV-seronegative. Material: PBMCs. CDR3 in DNA: TGTGCCAGCGAGGGAAGCAATCAGCCCCAGCATTTT. Translating gives CASEGSNQPQHF.